Listed here are 22 T cell receptor beta chains from one sample, sequenced in a study of T cells after somatic rescue of genetic block (dated by TCRdb to 2019 to 2021). Libraries were made using the immunoSEQ multiplex PCR assay. In TCRdb, the immuneACCESS table is reduced to in-frame sequences with V and J assigned. These tables do not hold every clone; where another copy was compared, an unresolved V gene accounts for under half, and the others remain unexplained. The sample contains approximately 67,000 clones, about 90% of them found a single time. Around 3% of the sample rests with the top ten. Sequencing was done on a sample of peripheral blood mononuclear cells (PBMCs). These receptors were taken from a man aged 35 to 55.

V and J are TRBV30 and TRBJ1-5, with D unresolved. Deletions cut 3 bases from V and 9 bases from J, with 12 bases between. From germline, CDR1 is GTSNPN and CDR2 SVGIG (reference sequence). CDR3 length: 12 residues. The CDR3 DNA reads TGTGCCTGGAGCCGGACTCGGGGGCCCCAGCATTTT. As protein: CAWSRTRGPQHF.

V and J are TRBV5-4 and TRBJ2-3, with D possibly called TRBD1 or TRBD2 (6 bases each). The ends were cut back, 2 bases at V and 3 bases at J, with 10 bases in the middle. The CDR3 contains 14 residues. Germline V lookup: CDR1 SGHNT, CDR2 YYREEE (reference sequence). CDR3 coding DNA: TGTGCCAGCAGCTTCCAGGGGAGGACAGATACGCAGTATTTT. Encoded protein: CASSFQGRTDTQYF.

The V and J genes are TRBV19 and TRBJ1-1, with TRBD1 matching 9 bases. CDR3 length: 14 amino acids. Germline V gives CDR1 LNHDA, CDR2 SQIVND (reference sequence). The junction had 9 bases not matched to a gene; V was cut back by 9 bases and J by 4 bases. The CDR3 DNA reads as TGTGCCAGCAACTTCGGACAGGGGCGCACTGAAGCTTTCTTT. The encoded protein is CASNFGQGRTEAFF.

This chain joins TRBV2 and TRBJ2-7, with 8 bases fitting TRBD2. CDR3 length equals 14 residues. Trimming removed 4 bases from V and 1 base from J; junction bases left unmatched: 3. Germline loops: CDR1 SNHLY, CDR2 FYNNEI. The CDR3 nucleotides are TGTGCCAGCAGTGTGATAGCGGGGTCCTACGAGCAGTACTTC. Its protein is CASSVIAGSYEQYF.

The gene calls are TRBV5-6 and TRBJ2-2; 8 nucleotides line up with TRBD1. The CDR3 loop spans 15 amino acids. With 3 bases clipped from V and 4 bases from J, the junction kept 5 bases outside the gene matches. Germline V gene sequence: CDR1 SGHDT, CDR2 YYEEEE. CDR3 DNA: TGTGCCAGCAGCTGGGGGACAGGAGGCACCGGGGAGCTGTTTTTT. It translates to CASSWGTGGTGELFF.

This rearrangement joins TRBV7-2 to TRBJ2-3; 10 nucleotides align to TRBD2. Germline assignment: CDR1 SGHTA and CDR2 FQGNSA. V was pared by 3 bases and J by 6 bases, with 12 bases of the junction left unmatched. The CDR3 runs to 17 residues. The CDR3 here is CASSFASGTSVMDTQYF. The CDR3, as DNA: TGTGCCAGCAGCTTTGCGTCCGGGACTAGCGTAATGGATACGCAGTATTTT.

This clone has only one observation. The chain joins TRBV6-6 to TRBJ1-6; D remains ambiguous. This CDR3 spans 13 amino acids. Trimming took 0 bases from V and 7 from J, leaving 4 bases between them. The germline V gene has CDR1 MNHNY and CDR2 SVGAGI (reference sequence). The CDR3 DNA follows: TGTGCCAGCAGTTACTCCGAAAATTCACCCCTCCACTTT. Translation gives CASSYSENSPLHF.

The chain has TRBV15 and TRBJ2-3, with a weak D call TRBD2 (6 bases). CDR1 is LNHNV and CDR2 is YYDKDF in the germline V gene (reference sequence). The V gene lost 5 bases and the J gene lost 3 bases, with 9 bases spanning the gap. CDR3 length equals 13 residues. The CDR3 reads CATSDRGTDTQYF. As DNA, the CDR3 is TGTGCCACCAGCGACCGGGGGACAGATACGCAGTATTTT.

This chain links TRBV19 with TRBJ2-1; maybe TRBD2 (6 bases). Trimming removed 5 bases at V and 7 bases at J, with 12 bases between. The CDR3 sequence is 13 residues long. Germline V gene lookup returns CDR1 LNHDA and CDR2 SQIVND (reference sequence). CDR3 coding DNA: TGTGCCAGTAGTCGGGGCGGAGGGAATGAGCAGTTCTTC. It translates to CASSRGGGNEQFF.

The chain carries TRBV11-2 and TRBJ2-7; TRBD1 might be the D (6 bases). Germline V gives CDR1 SGHAT, CDR2 FQNNGV. The CDR3 covers 16 residues. The ends were cut back, 3 bases at V and 5 bases at J, with 20 bases in the middle. In DNA form, the CDR3 reads TGTGCCAGCAGCTTCGATTATTCACAGGGTGGCCACGAGCAGTACTTC. Translated: CASSFDYSQGGHEQYF.

This clone was detected only a few times. V and J are TRBV6-4 and TRBJ2-3; TRBD2 matches 8 bases. This CDR3 has 16 amino acids. Germline CDR1 reads MRHNA; CDR2 reads SNTAGT. Unmatched junction bases numbered 8, after V lost 2 bases and J lost 4 bases. The CDR3 nucleotides are TGTGCCAGCAGTGACGTGGGGAGCGGGGGTGCAGATACGCAGTATTTT. The encoded protein is CASSDVGSGGADTQYF.

The chain recombines TRBV6-6 with TRBJ2-7, with D possibly TRBD1 on 5 matching bases. Germline CDR1 MNHNY, CDR2 SVGAGI (reference sequence). Trimming removed 0 bases at V and 3 bases at J, with 12 bases between. This CDR3 is 15 amino acids long. DNA for the CDR3: TGTGCCAGCAGTTACTCGACCGGACAAGGCTACGAGCAGTACTTC. Translated, it gives CASSYSTGQGYEQYF.

This chain joins TRBV29-1 and TRBJ2-1; 8 bases align to TRBD2. The junction had 10 bases not matched to a gene; V was cut back by 7 bases and J by 8 bases. Germline CDR1 SQVTM, CDR2 ANQGSEA. The CDR3 runs 13 residues. Written as DNA, the CDR3 is TGCAGCGGTCGCGGCGGGGGGAGGGATGAGCAGTTCTTC. As protein: CSGRGGGRDEQFF.

This chain uses TRBV2 with TRBJ2-7; weak D call: TRBD1 (5 bases). Trimming left V 1 base short and J 3 bases short, with 16 bases between. The CDR3 runs to 16 residues. Germline V gives CDR1 SNHLY, CDR2 FYNNEI. CDR3 loop: CASSEGTFAELYEQYF. As DNA, the CDR3 is TGTGCCAGCAGTGAAGGGACATTCGCTGAACTCTACGAGCAGTACTTC.

The rearrangement joins TRBV5-4 to TRBJ2-6; D may be TRBD2 (6 bases). Per germline, CDR1 SGHNT and CDR2 YYREEE (reference sequence). The CDR3 is made up of 15 amino acids. Trimming left V 5 bases short and J 0 bases short, with 9 bases between. The CDR3 DNA is TGTGCCAGCAGTCCGGGGGACTCTGGGGCCAACGTCCTGACTTTC. This translates into CASSPGDSGANVLTF.

V gene TRBV21-1 combines with J gene TRBJ1-6. TRBV21-1 is a pseudogene. The CDR3 runs 15 residues. CDR3 DNA sequence: TGTGCCAGCAGCAATTTCCCAACCGGTAATTCACCCCTCCACTTT. Translating gives CASSNFPTGNSPLHF.

This chain joins TRBV19 and TRBJ2-1; D might be TRBD2 (6 bases). Trimming stripped 1 base from V and 4 bases from J, with 14 bases between. The CDR3 has 16 amino acids. Germline loops: CDR1 LNHDA, CDR2 SQIVND (reference sequence). CDR3: CASSIVPGVAYNEQFF. For the CDR3, the DNA is TGTGCCAGTAGTATAGTACCGGGAGTAGCGTACAATGAGCAGTTCTTC.

The rearrangement uses TRBV6-4 and TRBJ2-2; 7 nucleotides line up with TRBD1. The CDR3 contains 15 residues. J gave up 4 bases and V 7 bases, and 9 bases lay outside the gene matches. The germline gives CDR1 MRHNA, CDR2 SNTAGT. CDR3 nucleotide sequence: TGTGCCAGCAAGGGGACAGCGACTGGCACCGGGGAGCTGTTTTTT. Translation gives CASKGTATGTGELFF.

The chain has TRBV13 and TRBJ2-3, with TRBD2 identical over 14 bases. Germline CDR1 PRHDT, CDR2 FYEKMQ (reference sequence). The CDR3 is 17 residues long. V trimming: 5 bases; J trimming: 5 bases; junction bases outside the gene matches: 9. The DNA of the CDR3 is TGTGCCAGCAGCGGACGGACTAGCGGGAGGTACGAAGATACGCAGTATTTT. Its protein is CASSGRTSGRYEDTQYF.

V is TRBV19 and J is TRBJ2-3, with 7 positions matching TRBD2. Trimming cost V 6 bases and J 8 bases; bases outside gene matches: 17. There are 16 residues in the CDR3. Germline lookup yields CDR1 LNHDA and CDR2 SQIVND (reference sequence). The CDR3 region is CASRMGGRDGSVTQYF. In nucleotides, the CDR3 is TGTGCCAGTAGAATGGGAGGGCGGGATGGATCGGTTACGCAGTATTTT.

This clone has a single count. This sequence joins TRBV13 and TRBJ1-1; a possible D gene is TRBD1 (5 bases). The CDR3 has 18 residues. V lost 4 bases and J 4 bases, leaving 25 bases between the germline ends. Per the germline V gene, CDR1 is PRHDT and CDR2 is FYEKMQ (reference sequence). CDR3 region: CASSSNINRFGGITEAFF. CDR3 nucleotide sequence: TGTGCCAGCAGCTCAAATATCAACAGGTTTGGGGGGATCACTGAAGCTTTCTTT.

The CDR3 region is CAISAGHNEQYF. DNA of the CDR3: TGTGCCATCAGTGCGGGGCATAACGAGCAGTACTTC. The chain has TRBV10-3 and TRBJ2-7; D is tentatively TRBD1 or TRBD2 (5 bases each). This CDR3 has 12 residues. V was cut by 4 bases and J by 5 bases, with 9 bases left in between. The germline V gene encodes CDR1 ENHRY and CDR2 SYGVKD.